The 15 T cell receptor beta chains in this list originate from one sample, sequenced in a study of response to subunit inactivated influenza vaccine. Using its own MiXCR run on the RT-PCR reads, TCRdb lists one record per CDR3 protein. The sample shows around 300,000 distinct CDR3 sequences, approximately 21% of them seen only once. The sample here was PBMCs from blood, taken about 20 months after vaccination. The receptors were gathered from a man between 50 and 75 years old who received an inactivated influenza vaccine.

This clonotype turned up a few times. The chain joins TRBV12-3 or TRBV12-4 to TRBJ1-5, with D perhaps TRBD1 (5 bases). This CDR3 contains 16 residues. Trimming removed 1 base at V and 7 bases at J, with 17 bases between. CDR3 sequence: CASSLGGGGVGQPQHF. The DNA for the CDR3 is TGTGCCAGCAGTTTAGGGGGTGGGGGAGTAGGGCAGCCCCAGCATTTT.

This clonotype was recorded once. V is TRBV29-1 and J is TRBJ2-2, with 7 bases matching TRBD2. The CDR3 is 14 amino acids. Germline trimming cut 4 bases from V and 9 bases from J; bases unmatched to any gene: 11. The germline CDR1 and CDR2 sequences are SQVTM and ANQGSEA. The CDR3 DNA follows: TGCAGCGTTGGGGGGGGAGGACGAACCCGGGAGCTGTTTTTT. Translating gives CSVGGGGRTRELFF.

The chain couples TRBV7-9 to TRBJ1-4; D not certain. The CDR3 is made up of 12 amino acids. Germline V gives CDR1 SEHNR, CDR2 FQNEAQ (reference sequence). The germline V and J ends were trimmed by 5 bases and 8 bases, with 9 bases remaining between them. CDR3 sequence reads: CASSHGSEKLFF. The CDR3 DNA follows: TGTGCCAGCAGCCACGGATCGGAAAAACTGTTTTTT.

The chain is built from TRBV12-3 or TRBV12-4 and TRBJ1-4, with no clear D. V lost 1 base and J lost 8, with 8 bases in between. The CDR3 extends over 13 amino acids. The CDR3 sequence: CASSLGQAEKLFF. As DNA, the CDR3 is TGTGCCAGCAGTTTAGGGCAGGCGGAAAAACTGTTTTTT.

The chain joins TRBV9 to TRBJ2-1; no reliable D call. Germline CDR1 is SGDLS and CDR2 is YYNGEE. The germline V and J ends were trimmed by 2 bases and 9 bases, with 6 bases remaining between them. This CDR3 has 11 residues. In DNA, the CDR3 is TGTGCCAGCAGCGTCGGGCGTGAGCAGTTCTTC. Amino acid sequence: CASSVGREQFF. Together with reference TRBV9 and TRBJ2-1, the CDR3 gives the full variable domain: DSGVTQTPKHLITATGQRVTLRCSPRSGDLSVYWYQQSLDQGLQFLIQYYNGEERAKGNILERFSAQQFPDLHSELNLSSLELGDSALYFCASSVGREQFFGPGTRLTVL.

This clonotype showed up just a few times. The chain recombines TRBV4-3 with TRBJ1-1, with D tentatively TRBD1 (5 bases). Germline lookup yields CDR1 LGHNA and CDR2 YSLEER. With 0 bases removed from V and 5 bases from J, the gap between germline ends came to 10 bases. The CDR3 totals 14 residues. The CDR3 nucleotides read TGCGCCAGCAGCCAAGACAGGGTTGGGACTGAAGCTTTCTTT. This translates into CASSQDRVGTEAFF.

This clonotype was detected only a few times. The chain links TRBV25-1 to TRBJ1-3; weak D call: TRBD1 (5 bases). The CDR3 loop spans 16 amino acids. Germline V gene lookup returns CDR1 MGHDK and CDR2 SYGVNS. V lost 0 bases and J 2 bases, leaving 11 bases between the germline ends. The CDR3 DNA reads TGTGCCAGCAGTGAATATTTCCGAGGGGCTGGAAACACCATATATTTT. This sequence encodes CASSEYFRGAGNTIYF.

The chain combines TRBV12-3 or TRBV12-4 with TRBJ1-1; D is undetermined. The CDR3 spans 13 residues. V was pared by 6 bases and J by 1 base, with 9 bases between. CDR3: CASSYVENTEAFF. The DNA for the CDR3 is TGTGCCAGCAGCTATGTTGAGAACACTGAAGCTTTCTTT.

The chain combines TRBV4-3 with TRBJ2-2; 8 nucleotides agree with TRBD2. With 1 base clipped from V and 4 bases from J, the junction kept 5 bases outside the gene matches. The length of the CDR3 is 16 residues. CDR1 is LGHNA and CDR2 is YSLEER in the germline V gene. The CDR3 DNA follows: TGCGCCAGCAGCCAAGGAAGCGGGAGTAGCACCGGGGAGCTGTTTTTT. This translates into CASSQGSGSSTGELFF.

The CDR3 loop reads CASSLRSKADTEAFF. The CDR3 DNA reads as TGTGCCAGCAGCTTAAGGTCCAAGGCGGACACTGAAGCTTTCTTT. The chain combines TRBV6-5 with TRBJ1-1, with D uncertain. V was pared by 6 bases and J by 3 bases, with 17 bases between. CDR3 length: 15 amino acids. Germline-derived CDR1 and CDR2 are MNHEY and SVGAGI.

The J gene is TRBJ2-7, the V gene TRBV28; TRBD2 matches at 11 bases. Germline V lookup: CDR1 MDHEN, CDR2 SYDVKM. V was clipped by 7 bases and J by 3 bases; unmatched bases: 8. The CDR3 spans 15 residues. The chain's CDR3 is CASTQGLAGIYEQYF. The CDR3, as DNA: TGTGCCAGCACTCAAGGACTAGCGGGCATCTACGAGCAGTACTTC. The entire variable domain, with the rest obtained from reference TRBV28 and TRBJ2-7, is as follows: DVKVTQSSRYLVKRTGEKVFLECVQDMDHENMFWYRQDPGLGLRLIYFSYDVKMKEKGDIPEGYSVSREKKERFSLILESASTNQTSMYLCASTQGLAGIYEQYFGPGTRLTVT.

This clonotype showed up just a few times. The rearrangement joins TRBV20-1 to TRBJ1-2; TRBD1 matches 7 bases. J lost 4 bases, V lost 6 bases, and 8 bases had no gene match. The CDR3 is 13 residues long. CDR1 and CDR2 from the germline V gene are DFQATT and SNEGSKA (reference sequence). For the CDR3, the DNA is TGCAGTGCCAGCTACAGGGGCAGCTATGGCTACACCTTC. Protein sequence: CSASYRGSYGYTF.

This clonotype has more than one count but fewer than ten. The chain joins TRBV2 to TRBJ1-5, with D possibly matching TRBD1 (5 bases). The V gene lost 1 base and the J gene lost 4 bases, with 11 bases spanning the gap. The CDR3 runs to 15 residues. CDR1 is SNHLY and CDR2 is FYNNEI in the germline V gene. The CDR3 sequence is CASSEGSGRNQPQHF. The CDR3 coding sequence is TGTGCCAGCAGTGAAGGTTCAGGGCGGAATCAGCCCCAGCATTTT.

This clonotype was seen only a few times. V gene TRBV6-1 combines with J gene TRBJ1-1; perhaps TRBD1 as D (6 bases). The CDR3 consists of 14 residues. Trimming shortened V by 11 bases and J by 3 bases, and 19 bases separated the two germline ends. Germline assignment: CDR1 MNHNS and CDR2 SASEGT. CDR3 sequence reads: CAVCRGGRDTEAFF. In nucleotides, the CDR3 is TGTGCCGTATGTAGGGGGGGGCGAGACACTGAAGCTTTCTTT.

The rearrangement links TRBV20-1 to TRBJ1-2; D unclear. V was trimmed by 2 bases and J by 1 base, leaving 17 bases between them. Germline V CDR1 and CDR2: DFQATT, SNEGSKA (reference sequence). The CDR3 is made up of 16 amino acids. The CDR3 is CSARKAHHAVNYGYTF. CDR3 in DNA: TGCAGTGCTAGAAAGGCACACCACGCGGTTAACTATGGCTACACCTTC.